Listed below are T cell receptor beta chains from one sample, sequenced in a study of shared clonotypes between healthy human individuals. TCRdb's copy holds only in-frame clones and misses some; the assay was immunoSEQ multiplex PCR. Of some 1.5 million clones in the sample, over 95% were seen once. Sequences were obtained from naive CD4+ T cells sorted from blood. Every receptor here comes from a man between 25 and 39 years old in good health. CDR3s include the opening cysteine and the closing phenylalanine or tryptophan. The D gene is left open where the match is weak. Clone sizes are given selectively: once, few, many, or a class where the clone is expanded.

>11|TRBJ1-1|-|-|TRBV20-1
TGCAGTGCTATAGAGAACACTGAAGCTTTCTTT
CSAIENTEAFF
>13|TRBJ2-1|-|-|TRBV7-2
TGTGCCAGCAGCACCAGGGCAAGAAATGAGCAGTTCTTC
CASSTRARNEQFF
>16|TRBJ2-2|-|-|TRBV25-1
TGTGCCAGCAGTGAATTCGAGGGTAGAAGGGCCGGGGAGCTGTTTTTT
CASSEFEGRRAGELFF
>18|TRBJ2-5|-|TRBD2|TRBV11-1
TGTGCCAGCAGCTTAGCCCGGACTAGCGGGAGTCGCCAAGAGACCCAGTACTTC
CASSLARTSGSRQETQYF
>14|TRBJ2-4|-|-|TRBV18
TGTGCCAGCTCACCGGGAGAAGCCAAAAACATTCAGTACTTC
CASSPGEAKNIQYF
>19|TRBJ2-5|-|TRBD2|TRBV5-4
TGTGCCAGCAGCTCCCTATGGCTAGCGGGAGGGCCGCATTCAGAGACCCAGTACTTC
CASSSLWLAGGPHSETQYF
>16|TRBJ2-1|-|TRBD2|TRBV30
TGTGCCTGGAGTGTTCTTGGACTAGCGGGAGCATATGAGCAGTTCTTC
CAWSVLGLAGAYEQFF
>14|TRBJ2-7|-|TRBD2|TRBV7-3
TGTGCCAGCAGCTCGAGCGGGAGCTCCTACGAGCAGTACTTC
CASSSSGSSYEQYF
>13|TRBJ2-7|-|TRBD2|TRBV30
TGTGCCTGGAAGGCGGGAGGGACCTACGAGCAGTACTTC
CAWKAGGTYEQYF
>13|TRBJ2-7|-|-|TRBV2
TGTGCCAGCAGTGATCCCAGTCTCTACGAGCAGTACTTC
CASSDPSLYEQYF
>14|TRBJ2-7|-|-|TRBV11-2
TGTGCCAGCAGCACCCTAAGACTAGACTACGAGCAGTACTTC
CASSTLRLDYEQYF
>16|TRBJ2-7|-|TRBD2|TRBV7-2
TGTGCCAGCAGCCCCAGACTAGCGGGGCTTTCCCACGAGCAGTACTTC
CASSPRLAGLSHEQYF
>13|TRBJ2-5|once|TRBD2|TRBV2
TGTGCCAGCGGGAGGGCCTACTCTGAGACCCAGTACTTC
CASGRAYSETQYF
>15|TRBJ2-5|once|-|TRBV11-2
TGTGCCAGCAGCTTAGTGGGGAGGGGGGAAGAGACCCAGTACTTC
CASSLVGRGEETQYF
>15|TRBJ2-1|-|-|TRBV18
TGTGCCAGCTCACCCGGGCAAACCCGCTACAATGAGCAGTTCTTC
CASSPGQTRYNEQFF
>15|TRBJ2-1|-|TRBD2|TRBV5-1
TGCGCCAGCAGCTTTCTTGCGGGAGTATCAAATGAGCAGTTCTTC
CASSFLAGVSNEQFF
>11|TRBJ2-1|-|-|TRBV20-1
TGCAGTGCTCAGGGAATGGGTGAGCAGTTCTTC
CSAQGMGEQFF
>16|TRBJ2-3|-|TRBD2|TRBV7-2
TGTGCCAGCAGCTTAGGGAGCGGGAGGAGTACAGATACGCAGTATTTT
CASSLGSGRSTDTQYF
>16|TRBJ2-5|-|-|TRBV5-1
TGCGCCAGCAGCTTGGAACCGGGACGAGCGAGGGAGACCCAGTACTTC
CASSLEPGRARETQYF
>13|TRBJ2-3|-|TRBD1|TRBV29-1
TGCAGCGTCAGGGGGCTCCTCACAGATACGCAGTATTTT
CSVRGLLTDTQYF
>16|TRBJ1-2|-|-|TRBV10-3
TGTGCCATCAGTGAGTCCCGGAGTGGGGGGGGAAATGGCTACACCTTC
CAISESRSGGGNGYTF
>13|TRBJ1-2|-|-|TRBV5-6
TGTGCCAGCAGCTTGGGGCAAAGCTATGGCTACACCTTC
CASSLGQSYGYTF
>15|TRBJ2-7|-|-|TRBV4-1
TGCGCCAGCAGCCCGGCAGAAAGAAAGTCCTACGAGCAGTACTTC
CASSPAERKSYEQYF